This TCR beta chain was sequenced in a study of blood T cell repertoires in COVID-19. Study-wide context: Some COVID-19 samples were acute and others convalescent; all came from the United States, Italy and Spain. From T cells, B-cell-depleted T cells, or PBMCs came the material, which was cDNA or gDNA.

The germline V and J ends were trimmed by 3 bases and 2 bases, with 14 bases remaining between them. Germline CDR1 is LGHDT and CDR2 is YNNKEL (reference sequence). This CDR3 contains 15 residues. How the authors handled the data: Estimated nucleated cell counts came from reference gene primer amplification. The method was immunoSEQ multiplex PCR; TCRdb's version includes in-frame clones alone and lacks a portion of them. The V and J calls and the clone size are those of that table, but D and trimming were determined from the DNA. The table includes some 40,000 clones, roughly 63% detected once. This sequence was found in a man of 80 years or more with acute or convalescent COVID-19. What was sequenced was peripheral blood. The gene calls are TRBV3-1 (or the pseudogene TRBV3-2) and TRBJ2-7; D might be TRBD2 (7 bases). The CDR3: CASSQQAGHTYEQYF. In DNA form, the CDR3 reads TGTGCCAGCAGCCAGCAAGCGGGACACACCTACGAGCAGTACTTC.